These 4 T cell receptor beta chains were all obtained from the same sample, sequenced in a study of blood T cell repertoires in COVID-19 (dated by TCRdb to the early 2020s). The library was prepared using the immunoSEQ multiplex PCR assay. TCRdb provides this immuneACCESS table in a form limited to in-frame rearrangements. Some clones are lacking; in checked studies, under half of them reflect an unresolved V gene, and why the rest are absent is not known. The sample table lists about 140,000 clones, around 81% of them with a count of one. The ten largest make up roughly 9.1% of the sample. Sequencing input: peripheral blood. These receptors all stem from a woman aged 60-70 years with active or convalescent COVID-19.

V gene TRBV29-1 combines with J gene TRBJ1-1, with D tentatively TRBD1 (5 bases). The CDR3 loop spans 13 amino acids. Germline CDR1 and CDR2: SQVTM and ANQGSEA. V lost 6 bases to trimming and J lost 0 bases, with 11 bases between them. The CDR3 sequence: CSVSTAMNTEAFF. The CDR3, as DNA: TGCAGCGTATCGACAGCCATGAACACTGAAGCTTTCTTT.

This clone was observed a handful of times. The J gene is TRBJ1-2, the V gene TRBV6-5, with TRBD1 matching over 7 bases. V shed 7 bases and J 6 bases; nucleotides not matched to a gene: 8. Per germline, CDR1 MNHEY and CDR2 SVGAGI. This CDR3 contains 13 residues. The CDR3 loop is CASKPDRDHGYTF. The CDR3 region has the DNA TGTGCCAGCAAACCTGACAGGGACCATGGCTACACCTTC.

This chain joins TRBV7-2 and TRBJ2-3; 14 positions agree with TRBD2. Germline V CDR1 and CDR2: SGHTA, FQGNSA. This CDR3 contains 17 residues. Trimming cost V 2 bases and J 6 bases; bases outside gene matches: 7. For the CDR3, the DNA is TGTGCCAGCAGCTTATCCCGACTAGCGGGGGGGAGGGATACGCAGTATTTT. Protein product: CASSLSRLAGGRDTQYF.

With regard to this clone: A junction boundary mismatches the germline segment, possibly from a read error. This rearrangement joins TRBV2 to TRBJ1-2, with D hard to call. CDR1 and CDR2 from the germline V gene are SNHLY and FYNNEI. The CDR3 extends over 13 amino acids. The CDR3 spells CASSGTGTMAADF. The CDR3 DNA reads TGTGCCAGCAGTGGGACGGGAACTATGGCTGCAGACTTC. The variable domain in full, completed from reference TRBV2 and TRBJ1-2, reads EPEVTQTPSHQVTQMGQEVILRCVPISNHLYFYWYRQILGQKVEFLVSFYNNEISEKSEIFDDQFSVERPDGSNFTLKIRSTKLEDSAMYFCASSGTGTMAADFGSGTRLTVV.